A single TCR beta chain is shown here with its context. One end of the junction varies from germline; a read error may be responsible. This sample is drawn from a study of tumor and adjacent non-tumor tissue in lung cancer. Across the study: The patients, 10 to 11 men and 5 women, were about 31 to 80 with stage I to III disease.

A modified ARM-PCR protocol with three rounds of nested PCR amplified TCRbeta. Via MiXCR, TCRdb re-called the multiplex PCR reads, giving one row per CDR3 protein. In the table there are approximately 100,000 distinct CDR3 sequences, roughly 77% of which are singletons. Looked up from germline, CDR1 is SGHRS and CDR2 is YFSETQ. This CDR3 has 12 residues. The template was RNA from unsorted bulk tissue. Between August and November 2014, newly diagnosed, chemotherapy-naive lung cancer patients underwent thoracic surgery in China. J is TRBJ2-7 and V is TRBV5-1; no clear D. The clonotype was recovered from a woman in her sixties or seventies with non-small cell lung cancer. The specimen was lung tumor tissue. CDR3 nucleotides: TGCGCCAACAGCTTGGACGTTTACGAGCAGTATTTC. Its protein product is CANSLDVYEQYF.